This T cell receptor beta chain is drawn from a study of T cell changes during pregnancy in multiple sclerosis. The repertoire was sequenced with immunoSEQ multiplex PCR; TCRdb's copy has only in-frame clones and lacks some. The sample yields tens of thousands of clones, about 85% seen once. Germline CDR1 LNHDA, CDR2 SQIVND (reference sequence). The V and J ends lost 8 bases and 7 bases respectively, with 20 bases between them. There are 14 residues in the CDR3. This chain links TRBV19 with TRBJ1-1; a weak D match, TRBD1 (6 bases). The receptor's source is a female donor with multiple sclerosis, enrolled in a pregnancy study. The material sequenced was CD4+ T cells from peripheral blood mononuclear cells, taken in the third trimester of pregnancy. The CDR3 is CASRPPGGRFEAFF. The CDR3 nucleotides read TGTGCCAGTCGGCCCCCCGGGGGGCGGTTTGAAGCTTTCTTT.